The sequence of this T cell receptor beta chain was determined in a study of sequential checkpoint blockade in melanoma. At the level of the study: Patients were randomized 1:1 to nivolumab-then-ipilimumab or ipilimumab-then-nivolumab first-line.

Assay: immunoSEQ multiplex PCR; the TCRdb copy retains only in-frame clones and omits some. The repertoire holds roughly 16,000 clones, with around 70% as singletons. As for treatment: randomized to nivolumab then ipilimumab (arm A) or the reverse (arm B). Patients had received no earlier DNA-damaging chemotherapy. Live CD3+CD8+ CD19− CD56− cells were sorted from PBMCs. The TCR comes from a human donor with melanoma. The sample consisted of CD8+ T cells sorted from blood (inferred from file names), taken from a patient given nivolumab and ipilimumab in sequence.

The CDR3 loop reads CASSYSSGSEAFF. CDR3 DNA: TGTGCCAGCAGTTACTCGAGCGGATCTGAAGCTTTCTTT. The chain links TRBV6-6 to TRBJ1-1, with no clear D. The V end lost 0 bases, the J end lost 6 bases, and 8 bases lay between the germline ends. This CDR3 comprises 13 residues. From germline, CDR1 is MNHNY and CDR2 SVGAGI (reference sequence).